This T cell receptor beta chain is drawn from a study of blood T cell repertoires in COVID-19. Across the whole study: Sample material is recorded as cDNA or gDNA derived from T cells, B-cell-depleted T cells, or PBMCs.

This CDR3 is built from 16 residues. Germline CDR1 reads MNHEY; CDR2 reads SVGAGI. Trimming cost V 0 bases and J 0 bases, with 11 bases left between them. Recruited during active infection, patients (from Seattle) were subsequently followed longitudinally. Clones were sequenced by immunoSEQ multiplex PCR, and TCRdb holds only the in-frame ones, with some missing. Of tens of thousands of clones listed, nearly 90% are singletons. V gene TRBV6-5 combines with J gene TRBJ1-1, with D perhaps TRBD1 (6 bases). The origin of this receptor is a woman between 55 and 75 years old with COVID-19, enrolled during active disease. Sequences were obtained from peripheral blood. The CDR3 region has the DNA TGTGCCAGCAGTTACTCGGGGGGGCCACTGAACACTGAAGCTTTCTTT. Translated, it gives CASSYSGGPLNTEAFF.